Below, 5 T cell receptor beta chains from the same sample are listed, as sequenced in a study of T cells in Graves' hyperthyroidism and ophthalmopathy. From RNA transcripts, TCR beta CDR3 regions were amplified. TCR CDR3 regions were first amplified by RT-PCR with HTBI primers. TCRdb ran MiXCR on the multiplex PCR reads and lists one entry per CDR3 protein. This sample yields 480,000 or so distinct CDR3 sequences, of which roughly an eighth are seen a single time; 15% to 20% belongs to the top ten. Sequenced material: blood. These receptors came from a woman in her late teens or twenties with Graves' hyperthyroidism.

This clonotype has ten or more counts. The gene calls are TRBV12-3 or TRBV12-4 and TRBJ1-4; TRBD1 might be the D (6 bases). CDR3 length: 15 amino acids. V lost 8 bases and J lost 3, with 16 bases in between. The CDR3 nucleotides are TGTGCCAGCGTTAAACTGGGGGCGGCTAATGAAAAACTGTTTTTT. Translation gives CASVKLGAANEKLFF.

Only one count was recorded for this clonotype. The rearrangement joins TRBV24-1 to TRBJ2-6; 13 bases map to TRBD2. After removal of 5 bases from V and 4 bases from J, the junction contained 10 bases not matched to a gene. CDR1 and CDR2 from the germline V gene are KGHDR and SFDVKD. This CDR3 region has 19 residues. The CDR3 region is CATSGTSGRGAYGANVLTF. DNA of the CDR3: TGTGCCACCAGTGGGACTAGCGGGAGAGGAGCCTACGGGGCCAACGTCCTGACTTTC.

At least ten counts were recorded for this clonotype. The genes are TRBV7-9 and TRBJ2-5, with 9 nucleotides matching TRBD2. Germline CDR1 is SEHNR and CDR2 is FQNEAQ (reference sequence). The CDR3 contains 15 residues. V was clipped by 5 bases and J by 2 bases; unmatched bases: 6. In DNA form, the CDR3 reads TGTGCCAGCAGCAGGCGGACTAGCGTACAAGAGACCCAGTACTTC. It encodes CASSRRTSVQETQYF.

This clonotype has ten or more counts. The chain has TRBV27 and TRBJ2-3; D is unclear. Trimming took 4 bases from V and 4 from J, leaving 9 bases between them. CDR3 length equals 13 residues. CDR1 and CDR2 from the germline V gene are MNHEY and SMNVEV (reference sequence). In DNA, the CDR3 is TGTGCCAGCAGTTATCACTCCGCAGATACGCAGTATTTT. Amino acids: CASSYHSADTQYF.

The sample holds many counts of this clonotype. This chain connects TRBV10-3 to TRBJ2-5, with unresolved D. The V gene's germline CDR1 is ENHRY and CDR2 SYGVKD. V lost 8 bases and J 5 bases, leaving 9 bases between the germline ends. This CDR3 contains 11 residues. CDR3 residues: CAIREGETQYF. The CDR3 region has the DNA TGTGCCATCCGCGAAGGGGAGACCCAGTACTTC.